One sample yielded the 9 T cell receptor beta chains listed below, sequenced in a study of spatial heterogeneity in lung cancer (dated by TCRdb to between 2018 and 2021). The time point label here, explained by the study, means: sample taken at primary tumor resection. Whole RNA extracted from tumor and nontumor lung tissue, or from cryopreserved PBMC samples, was used for TCR sequencing without cell sorting. Libraries came from 5' RACE. TCRdb shows the sequencer as NextSeq 500. TCRdb took the public reads, trimmed them with fastp at Q25, ran MiXCR for clone calling and kept in-frame beta chains. Each entry is one CDR3 protein sequence, shown with its most common DNA and genes. The sample profile shows about 85,000 distinct CDR3 sequences; roughly a fifth of them were found once. The leading ten clones occupy about 6.6% of the sample. Sequenced here: PBMCs, sampled at surgery. The receptors stem from a male donor with early-stage non-small cell lung cancer.

This clonotype turned up a few times. This chain links TRBV28 with TRBJ1-4, with D possibly matching TRBD1 (6 bases). CDR1 and CDR2 (germline): MDHEN, SYDVKM. V was cut by 6 bases and J by 7 bases, with 18 bases left in between. The CDR3 spans 15 residues. The DNA for the CDR3 is TGTGCCAGCAGGCGTAGACAGGCCTGGGGTGAAAAACTGTTTTTT. Protein: CASRRRQAWGEKLFF.

This chain connects TRBV20-1 to TRBJ2-3; 9 positions agree with TRBD2. V was pared by 6 bases and J by 1 base, with 8 bases of the junction left unmatched. The CDR3 totals 15 residues. Germline V gives CDR1 DFQATT, CDR2 SNEGSKA (reference sequence). The CDR3 loop is CSAQRASGGTDTQYF. The CDR3 bases are TGCAGTGCACAGAGGGCTAGCGGGGGCACAGATACGCAGTATTTT.

This chain joins TRBV30 and TRBJ1-6; possible D gene TRBD1, 6 bases. This CDR3 has 14 amino acids. Trimming stripped 3 bases from V and 6 bases from J, with 12 bases between. CDR1 GTSNPN and CDR2 SVGIG come from the germline V gene (reference sequence). CDR3 DNA: TGTGCCTGGAGACAGGGCGCAATTAATTCACCCCTCCACTTT. Its translation: CAWRQGAINSPLHF.

Many counts were recorded for this clonotype. The CDR3 bases are TGTGCCAGTAGTACCATCCAGGGTTTCCGAACCTATGGCTACACCTTC. Translation: CASSTIQGFRTYGYTF. The chain links TRBV19 to TRBJ1-2; D might be TRBD1 (5 bases). The V gene's germline CDR1 is LNHDA and CDR2 SQIVND (reference sequence). Between the trimmed V and J ends, which lost 4 bases and 4 bases, there was a span of 19 bases. The CDR3 is made up of 16 amino acids.

This clonotype was observed a few times. V usage is TRBV21-1 and J usage is TRBJ2-3; the D segment call TRBD1 is taken from the table without a DNA check. TRBV21-1 is marked as a pseudogene. This CDR3 is built from 14 residues. The CDR3 sequence is CASTPQGGADTQYF. In DNA, the CDR3 is TGTGCCAGCACCCCCCAGGGGGGTGCGGATACGCAGTATTTT.

CDR3 bases: TGTGCCAGCAGCAGTGGGGGCTACACCTTC. As protein: CASSSGGYTF. The chain joins TRBV7-9 to TRBJ1-2; no definite D call. Germline values: CDR1 SEHNR, CDR2 FQNEAQ (reference sequence). This CDR3 is built from 10 residues. V gave up 5 bases and J gave up 8 bases, with 6 bases separating them.

This clonotype was found a few times. This sequence joins TRBV12-3 or TRBV12-4 and TRBJ2-1; a possible D gene is TRBD2 (5 bases). This CDR3 spans 18 amino acids. V lost 5 bases and J lost 0, with 20 bases in between. Here the CDR3 reads CASSRLPGGFSSYNEQFF. The DNA for the CDR3 is TGTGCCAGCAGTCGTCTACCAGGAGGCTTTAGCTCCTACAATGAGCAGTTCTTC.

This clonotype was seen more than once but under ten times. The chain has TRBV27 and TRBJ2-7; TRBD1 matches at 8 bases. Germline V gene sequence: CDR1 MNHEY, CDR2 SMNVEV (reference sequence). CDR3 length: 15 amino acids. V trimming: 5 bases; J trimming: 3 bases; junction bases outside the gene matches: 9. For the CDR3, the DNA is TGTGCCAGCAGTCCCCGACAGGGGCTGGGCTACGAGCAGTACTTC. Its protein product is CASSPRQGLGYEQYF.

This clonotype has a single count. A much larger clone differs from this one at a single base, so this may be a read error. V usage is TRBV4-3 and J usage is TRBJ2-7; 11 positions agree with TRBD1. The CDR3 sequence is 16 residues long. The ends lost 4 bases at V and 2 bases at J; junction bases unmatched: 7. Germline CDR1 reads LGHNA; CDR2 reads YSLEER. CDR3 protein: CASSRIPGQGAYEQYF. CDR3 nucleotide sequence: TGCGCCAGCAGCCGCATCCCGGGACAGGGGGCCTACGAGCAGTACTTC.